Sequencing of this T cell receptor (beta chain) was carried out in a study of metastatic and nonmetastatic thyroid tumors. In the study overall: Repertoire data that came from the blood and tumor or nodule tissue of malignant and benign thyroid patients were compared.

Germline trimming cut 8 bases from V and 2 bases from J; bases unmatched to any gene: 9. This CDR3 contains 16 residues. Germline-derived CDR1 and CDR2 are DFQATT and SNEGSKA (reference sequence). TCRdb reanalyzed the PCR reads via MiXCR. This table holds about 50,000 clones, 3.5% to 5% found once. The study's findings and limits: In both blood and tumor samples, TCR beta diversity was reported significantly higher for malignant than benign nodules.

Ahead of thyroid surgery, no patient had received treatment of any kind. The table lists this clone with many counts. What it binds is not known. V is TRBV20-1 and J is TRBJ2-3; 14 positions match TRBD2. The clonotype was recovered from a female donor with papillary thyroid cancer or a benign thyroid nodule (not recorded which). Some clones in this sample may be carry-over from other donors' samples. The source material was blood. CDR3 sequence: CSRTSGRHGVTDTQYF. CDR3 coding DNA: TGCAGTAGGACTAGCGGGAGGCATGGGGTCACAGATACGCAGTATTTT.